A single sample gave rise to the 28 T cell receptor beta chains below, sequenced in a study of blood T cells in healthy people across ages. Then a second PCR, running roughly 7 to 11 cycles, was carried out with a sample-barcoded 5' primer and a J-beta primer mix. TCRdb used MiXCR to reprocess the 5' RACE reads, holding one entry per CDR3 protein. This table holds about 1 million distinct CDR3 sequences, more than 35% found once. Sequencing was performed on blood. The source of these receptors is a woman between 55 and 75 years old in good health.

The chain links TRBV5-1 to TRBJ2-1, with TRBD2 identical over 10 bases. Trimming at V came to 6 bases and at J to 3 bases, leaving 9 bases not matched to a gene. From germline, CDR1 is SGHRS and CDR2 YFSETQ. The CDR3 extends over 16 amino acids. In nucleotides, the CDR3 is TGCGCCAGCACCCGAGGACTAGCGGAACTCTACAATGAGCAGTTCTTC. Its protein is CASTRGLAELYNEQFF.

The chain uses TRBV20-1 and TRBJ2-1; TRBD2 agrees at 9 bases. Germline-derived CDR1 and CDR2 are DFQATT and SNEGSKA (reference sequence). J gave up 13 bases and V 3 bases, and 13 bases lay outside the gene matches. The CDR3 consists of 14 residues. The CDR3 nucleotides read TGCAGTGCTAGCCAAGCGGGAGGATTTAAGACCCAGTTCTTC. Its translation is CSASQAGGFKTQFF.

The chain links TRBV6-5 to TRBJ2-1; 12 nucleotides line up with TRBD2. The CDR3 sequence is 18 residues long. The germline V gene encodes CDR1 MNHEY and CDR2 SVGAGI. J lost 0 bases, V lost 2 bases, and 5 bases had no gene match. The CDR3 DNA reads TGTGCCAGCAGTTACCTAGCGGGGGGGCAGTCCTCCTACAATGAGCAGTTCTTC. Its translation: CASSYLAGGQSSYNEQFF.

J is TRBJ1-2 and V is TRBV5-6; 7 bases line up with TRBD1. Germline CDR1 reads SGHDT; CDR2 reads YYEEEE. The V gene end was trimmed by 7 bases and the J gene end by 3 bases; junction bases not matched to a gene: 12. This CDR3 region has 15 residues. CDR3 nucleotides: TGTGCCAGCGACTTAAGGGGGCGCGGGGACTATGGCTACACCTTC. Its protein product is CASDLRGRGDYGYTF.

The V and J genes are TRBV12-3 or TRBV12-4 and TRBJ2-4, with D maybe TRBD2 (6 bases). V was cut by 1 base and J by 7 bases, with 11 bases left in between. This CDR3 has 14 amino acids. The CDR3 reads CASSLGLSGNIQYF. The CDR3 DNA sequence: TGTGCCAGCAGTTTAGGACTCAGCGGGAACATTCAGTACTTC.

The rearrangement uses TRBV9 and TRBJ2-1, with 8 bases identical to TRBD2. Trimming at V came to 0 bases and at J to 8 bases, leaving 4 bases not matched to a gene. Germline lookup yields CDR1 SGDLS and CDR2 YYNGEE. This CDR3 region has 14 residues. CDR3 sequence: CASSVETGGDEQFF. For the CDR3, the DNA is TGTGCCAGCAGCGTAGAAACCGGGGGGGATGAGCAGTTCTTC. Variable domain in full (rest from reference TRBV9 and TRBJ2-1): DSGVTQTPKHLITATGQRVTLRCSPRSGDLSVYWYQQSLDQGLQFLIQYYNGEERAKGNILERFSAQQFPDLHSELNLSSLELGDSALYFCASSVETGGDEQFFGPGTRLTVL.

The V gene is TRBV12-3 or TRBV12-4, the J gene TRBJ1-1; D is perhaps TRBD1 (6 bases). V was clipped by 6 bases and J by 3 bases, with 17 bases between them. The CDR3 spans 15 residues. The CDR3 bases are TGTGCCAGCAGCCCGCTGGTGGGGGCGGACACTGAAGCTTTCTTT. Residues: CASSPLVGADTEAFF.

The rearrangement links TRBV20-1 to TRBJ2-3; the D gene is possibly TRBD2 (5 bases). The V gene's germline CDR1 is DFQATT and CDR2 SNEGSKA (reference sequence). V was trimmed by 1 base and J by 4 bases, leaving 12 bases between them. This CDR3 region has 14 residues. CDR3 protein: CSARGPSLADTQYF. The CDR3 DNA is TGCAGTGCTAGAGGACCTAGCCTGGCAGATACGCAGTATTTT.

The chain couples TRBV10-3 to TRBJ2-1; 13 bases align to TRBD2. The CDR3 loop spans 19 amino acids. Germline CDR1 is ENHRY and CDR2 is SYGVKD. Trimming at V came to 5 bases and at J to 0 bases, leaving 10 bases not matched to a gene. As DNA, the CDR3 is TGTGCCATCAGTAAACTAGCGGGAGGGACCCTAACCTCCTACAATGAGCAGTTCTTC. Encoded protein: CAISKLAGGTLTSYNEQFF.

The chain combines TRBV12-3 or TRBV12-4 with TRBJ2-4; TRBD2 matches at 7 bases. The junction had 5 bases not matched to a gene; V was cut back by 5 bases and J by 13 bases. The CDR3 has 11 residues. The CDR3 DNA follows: TGTGCCAGCAGTGCACGGCGGGGGCAGTACTTC. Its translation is CASSARRGQYF.

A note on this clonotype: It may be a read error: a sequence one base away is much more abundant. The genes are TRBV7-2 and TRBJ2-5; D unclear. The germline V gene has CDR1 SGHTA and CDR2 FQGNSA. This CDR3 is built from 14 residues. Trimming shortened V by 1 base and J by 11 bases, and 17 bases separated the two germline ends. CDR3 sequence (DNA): TGTGCCAGCAGCTTAGTCCTCTATAACAATGAGCAGTACTTC. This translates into CASSLVLYNNEQYF.

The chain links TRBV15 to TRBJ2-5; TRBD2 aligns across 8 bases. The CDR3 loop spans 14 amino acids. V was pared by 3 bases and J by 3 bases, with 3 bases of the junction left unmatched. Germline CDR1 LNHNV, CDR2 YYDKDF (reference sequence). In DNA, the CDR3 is TGTGCCACCAGCAGGGGACTAGAAAAAGAGACCCAGTACTTC. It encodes CATSRGLEKETQYF.

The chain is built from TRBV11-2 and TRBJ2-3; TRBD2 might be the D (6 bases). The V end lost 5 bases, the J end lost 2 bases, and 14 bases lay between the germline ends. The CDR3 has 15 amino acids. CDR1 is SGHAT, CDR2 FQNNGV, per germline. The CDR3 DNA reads TGTGCCAGCAGCATGGTCGGGGGACCCACAGATACGCAGTATTTT. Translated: CASSMVGGPTDTQYF.

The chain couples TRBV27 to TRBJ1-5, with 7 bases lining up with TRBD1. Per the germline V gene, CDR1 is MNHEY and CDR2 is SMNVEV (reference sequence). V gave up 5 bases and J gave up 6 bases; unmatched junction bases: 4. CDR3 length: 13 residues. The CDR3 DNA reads TGTGCCAGCAGTGGGGCAGGGGGTCAGCCCCAGCATTTT. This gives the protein CASSGAGGQPQHF.

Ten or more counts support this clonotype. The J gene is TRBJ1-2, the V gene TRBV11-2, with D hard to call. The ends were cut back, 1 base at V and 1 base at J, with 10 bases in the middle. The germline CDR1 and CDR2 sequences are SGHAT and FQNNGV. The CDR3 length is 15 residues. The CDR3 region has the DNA TGTGCCAGCAGCTTAGTCGCTCTGAGTAACTATGGCTACACCTTC. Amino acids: CASSLVALSNYGYTF. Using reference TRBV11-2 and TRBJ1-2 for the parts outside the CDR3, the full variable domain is EAGVAQSPRYKIIEKRQSVAFWCNPISGHATLYWYQQILGQGPKLLIQFQNNGVVDDSQLPKDRFSAERLKGVDSTLKIQPAKLEDSAVYLCASSLVALSNYGYTFGSGTRLTVV.

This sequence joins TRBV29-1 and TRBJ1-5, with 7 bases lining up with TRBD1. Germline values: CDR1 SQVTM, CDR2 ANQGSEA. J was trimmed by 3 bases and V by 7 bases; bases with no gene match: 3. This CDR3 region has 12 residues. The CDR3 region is CSAQGPNQPQHF. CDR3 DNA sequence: TGCAGCGCACAGGGGCCCAATCAGCCCCAGCATTTT.

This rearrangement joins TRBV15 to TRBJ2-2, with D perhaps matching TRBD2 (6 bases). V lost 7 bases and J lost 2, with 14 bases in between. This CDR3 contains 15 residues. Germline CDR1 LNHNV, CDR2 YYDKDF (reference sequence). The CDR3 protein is CATTSGRGNTGELFF. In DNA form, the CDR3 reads TGTGCCACCACCTCTGGGCGGGGAAACACCGGGGAGCTGTTTTTT.

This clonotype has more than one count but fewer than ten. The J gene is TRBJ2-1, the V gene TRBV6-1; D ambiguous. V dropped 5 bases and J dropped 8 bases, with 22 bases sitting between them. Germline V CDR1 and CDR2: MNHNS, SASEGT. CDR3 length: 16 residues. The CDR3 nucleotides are TGTGCCAGCAGTCCAGACAAGTCCGTTCCTAGGGATGAGCAGTTCTTC. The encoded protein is CASSPDKSVPRDEQFF.

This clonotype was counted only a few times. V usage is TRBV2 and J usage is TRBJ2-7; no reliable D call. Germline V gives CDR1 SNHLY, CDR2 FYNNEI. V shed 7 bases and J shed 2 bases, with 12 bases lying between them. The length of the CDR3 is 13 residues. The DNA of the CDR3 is TGTGCCAGCACTGGGGATAGCACCTACGAGCAGTACTTC. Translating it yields CASTGDSTYEQYF.

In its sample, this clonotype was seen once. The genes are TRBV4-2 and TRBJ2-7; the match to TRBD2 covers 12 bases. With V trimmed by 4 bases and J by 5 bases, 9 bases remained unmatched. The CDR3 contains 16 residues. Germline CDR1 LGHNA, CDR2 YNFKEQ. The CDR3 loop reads CASSRPTGLAGNEQYF. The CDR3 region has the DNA TGTGCCAGCAGCCGACCGACGGGACTAGCGGGCAACGAGCAGTACTTC.

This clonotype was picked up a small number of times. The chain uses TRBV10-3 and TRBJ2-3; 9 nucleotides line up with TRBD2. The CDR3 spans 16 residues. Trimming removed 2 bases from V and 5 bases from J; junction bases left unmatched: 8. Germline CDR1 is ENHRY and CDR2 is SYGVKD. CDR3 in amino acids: CAISEPAGGNRDTQYF. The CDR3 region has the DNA TGTGCCATCAGTGAGCCAGCGGGAGGTAATAGAGATACGCAGTATTTT.

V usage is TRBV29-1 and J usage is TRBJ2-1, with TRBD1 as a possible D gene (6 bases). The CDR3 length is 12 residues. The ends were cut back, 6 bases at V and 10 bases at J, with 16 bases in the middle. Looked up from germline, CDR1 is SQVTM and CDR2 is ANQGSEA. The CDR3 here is CSVRQVLDEQFF. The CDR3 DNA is TGCAGCGTACGACAGGTTTTAGACGAGCAGTTCTTC.

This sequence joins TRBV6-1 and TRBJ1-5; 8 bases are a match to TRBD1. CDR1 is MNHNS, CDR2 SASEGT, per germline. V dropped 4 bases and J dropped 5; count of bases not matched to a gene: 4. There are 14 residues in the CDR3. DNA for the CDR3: TGTGCCAGCAGTGTCCGGGACAGGTATCAGCCCCAGCATTTT. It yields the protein CASSVRDRYQPQHF.

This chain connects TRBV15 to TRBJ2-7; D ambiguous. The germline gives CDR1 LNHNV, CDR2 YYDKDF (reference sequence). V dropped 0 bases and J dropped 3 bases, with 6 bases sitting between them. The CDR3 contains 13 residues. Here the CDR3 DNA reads TGTGCCACCAGCAGAGATCTGGTCTACGAGCAGTACTTC. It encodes CATSRDLVYEQYF. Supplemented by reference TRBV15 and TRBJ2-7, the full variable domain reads DAMVIQNPRYQVTQFGKPVTLSCSQTLNHNVMYWYQQKSSQAPKLLFHYYDKDFNNEADTPDNFQSRRPNTSFCFLDIRSPGLGDTAMYLCATSRDLVYEQYFGPGTRLTVT.

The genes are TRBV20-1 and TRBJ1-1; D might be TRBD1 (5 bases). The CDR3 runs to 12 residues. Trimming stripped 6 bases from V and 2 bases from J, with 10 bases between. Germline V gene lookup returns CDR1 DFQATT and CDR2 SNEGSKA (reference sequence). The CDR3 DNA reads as TGCAGTGCCAGACAGATAAACACTGAAGCTTTCTTT. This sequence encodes CSARQINTEAFF.

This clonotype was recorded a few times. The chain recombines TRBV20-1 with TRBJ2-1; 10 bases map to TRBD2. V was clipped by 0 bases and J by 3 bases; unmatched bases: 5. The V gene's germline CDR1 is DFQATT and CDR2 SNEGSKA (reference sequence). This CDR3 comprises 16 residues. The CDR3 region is CSARDNSGRDYNEQFF. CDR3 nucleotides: TGCAGTGCTAGAGACAACAGCGGGAGGGACTACAATGAGCAGTTCTTC.

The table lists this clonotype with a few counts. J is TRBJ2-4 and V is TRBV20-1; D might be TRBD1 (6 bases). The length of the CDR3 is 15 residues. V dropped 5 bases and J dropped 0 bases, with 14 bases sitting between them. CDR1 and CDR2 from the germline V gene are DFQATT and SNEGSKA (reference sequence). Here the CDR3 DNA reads TGCAGTGCTGTTAGACTGGACAGAGCCAAAAACATTCAGTACTTC. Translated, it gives CSAVRLDRAKNIQYF.

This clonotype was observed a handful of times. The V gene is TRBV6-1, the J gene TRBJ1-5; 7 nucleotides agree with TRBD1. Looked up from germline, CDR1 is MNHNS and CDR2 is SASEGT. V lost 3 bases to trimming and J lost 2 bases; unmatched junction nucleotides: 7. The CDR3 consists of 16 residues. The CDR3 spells CASSERQGWGNQPQHF. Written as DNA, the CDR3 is TGTGCCAGCAGTGAGCGACAGGGTTGGGGCAATCAGCCCCAGCATTTT.